The 32 T cell receptor beta chains below come from one sample, sequenced in a study of blood T cell repertoires in COVID-19. Method: immunoSEQ multiplex PCR; TCRdb's copy keeps in-frame clones and lacks some. The repertoire has about 180,000 clones, around 80% of them found once; the top ten carry roughly 7.2%. Sequencing was done on a sample of peripheral blood. The receptors derive from a woman between 40 and 55 years old with COVID-19, enrolled during active disease.

The J gene is TRBJ2-2, the V gene TRBV7-2; 7 positions agree with TRBD2. Germline V gene sequence: CDR1 SGHTA, CDR2 FQGNSA. V dropped 1 base and J dropped 7; count of bases not matched to a gene: 6. The CDR3 runs to 15 residues. As DNA, the CDR3 is TGTGCCAGCAGCTTAGGCGGGAGAGGAGGCGGGGAGCTGTTTTTT. Translating gives CASSLGGRGGGELFF.

The count of this clone is one. This chain uses TRBV6-4 with TRBJ2-3; D is unresolved. The CDR3 contains 13 residues. CDR1 MRHNA and CDR2 SNTAGT come from the germline V gene. Between the trimmed V and J ends, which lost 2 bases and 3 bases, there was a span of 6 bases. The CDR3 DNA sequence: TGTGCCAGCAGTGACAGCGAGACAGATACGCAGTATTTT. Its translation is CASSDSETDTQYF.

This clone has just a few counts. The chain is built from TRBV19 and TRBJ2-3; D possibly corresponds to TRBD1 (5 bases). This CDR3 is 15 amino acids long. The V gene lost 3 bases and the J gene lost 2 bases, with 12 bases spanning the gap. The germline CDR1 and CDR2 sequences are LNHDA and SQIVND (reference sequence). Here the CDR3 DNA reads TGTGCCAGTAGTATCTCAGGGTTGGTCACAGATACGCAGTATTTT. It translates to CASSISGLVTDTQYF.

The V gene is TRBV2, the J gene TRBJ1-2, with 9 bases lining up with TRBD1. The CDR3 has 13 amino acids. V lost 6 bases and J lost 7; bases outside the gene matches: 6. CDR1 is SNHLY and CDR2 is FYNNEI in the germline V gene. For the CDR3, the DNA is TGTGCCAGCAGCTTCCGGGACAGGGTTGGCTACACCTTC. Protein: CASSFRDRVGYTF.

J is TRBJ2-1 and V is TRBV6-5; 12 nucleotides match TRBD2. J gave up 6 bases and V 2 bases, and 5 bases lay outside the gene matches. Per the germline V gene, CDR1 is MNHEY and CDR2 is SVGAGI. This CDR3 region has 16 residues. This CDR3 reads CASSYARTSGVNEQFF. In DNA, the CDR3 is TGTGCCAGCAGTTACGCCAGGACTAGCGGGGTCAATGAGCAGTTCTTC.

The CDR3 nucleotides are TGTGCCAGCAGCCAAGTAGTCCTAGCGGGGGCCTACGAGCAGTACTTC. This sequence encodes CASSQVVLAGAYEQYF. This sequence joins TRBV14 and TRBJ2-7, with 10 positions matching TRBD2. The CDR3 is made up of 16 amino acids. Germline V gene sequence: CDR1 SGHDN, CDR2 FVKESK. The ends lost 1 base at V and 2 bases at J; junction bases unmatched: 5.

This clone has just one count. This chain uses TRBV27 with TRBJ2-7, with 10 bases lining up with TRBD2. The CDR3 covers 16 residues. Germline lookup yields CDR1 MNHEY and CDR2 SMNVEV (reference sequence). J lost 3 bases, V lost 4 bases, and 9 bases had no gene match. CDR3 residues: CASSSLGLAEHYEQYF. DNA of the CDR3: TGTGCCAGCAGTTCGCTCGGACTAGCGGAGCACTACGAGCAGTACTTC.

In this sample, this clone turned up a few times. The chain employs TRBV14 and TRBJ1-2, with D perhaps TRBD1 (5 bases). This CDR3 has 16 residues. Germline CDR1 SGHDN, CDR2 FVKESK. The V end lost 2 bases, the J end lost 0 bases, and 13 bases lay between the germline ends. The CDR3 DNA reads TGTGCCAGCAGCCAATTTAGACGGGGGACTAACTATGGCTACACCTTC. Its translation: CASSQFRRGTNYGYTF.

The gene calls are TRBV2 and TRBJ2-1; no reliable D call. The CDR3 consists of 17 residues. V shed 3 bases and J shed 5 bases, with 20 bases lying between them. CDR1 and CDR2 (germline): SNHLY, FYNNEI. The DNA of the CDR3 is TGTGCCAGCAGTGACCCCTTGGTGACTGCCCCCAACAATGAGCAGTTCTTC. The encoded protein is CASSDPLVTAPNNEQFF.

The chain has TRBV19 and TRBJ1-2; TRBD1 matches 10 bases. V was clipped by 7 bases and J by 4 bases; unmatched bases: 9. The germline gives CDR1 LNHDA, CDR2 SQIVND (reference sequence). The CDR3 consists of 15 residues. Written as DNA, the CDR3 is TGTGCCAGTACCTCCTTAGGGGACAGGGGCTATGGCTACACCTTC. It is translated as CASTSLGDRGYGYTF.

The chain joins TRBV28 to TRBJ1-2; 8 nucleotides agree with TRBD1. V dropped 4 bases and J dropped 5; count of bases not matched to a gene: 6. This CDR3 is 14 amino acids long. Germline CDR1 reads MDHEN; CDR2 reads SYDVKM. The CDR3 reads CASSSGDRRYGYTF. The CDR3 bases are TGTGCCAGCAGTTCGGGGGACAGGAGGTATGGCTACACCTTC.

The V call is TRBV5-6, the J call TRBJ1-5, with D maybe TRBD1 (5 bases). Trimming took off 1 base at V and 7 bases at J, with 21 bases between the two ends. Germline V gene data show CDR1 as SGHDT and CDR2 as YYEEEE. This CDR3 has 17 amino acids. DNA of the CDR3: TGTGCCAGCAGCTTGAGGACGCCGGGGGATTGGCGGCAGCCCCAGCATTTT. Residues: CASSLRTPGDWRQPQHF.

The chain has TRBV5-1 and TRBJ1-1, with D uncertain. This CDR3 region has 12 residues. Germline-derived CDR1 and CDR2 are SGHRS and YFSETQ. The V gene lost 7 bases and the J gene lost 5 bases, with 12 bases spanning the gap. CDR3 coding DNA: TGCGCCAGCTCACACGGGAGAACTGAAGCTTTCTTT. This codes for CASSHGRTEAFF.

This sequence joins TRBV7-9 and TRBJ1-1, with D hard to call. CDR3 length: 14 amino acids. The germline V and J ends were trimmed by 2 bases and 1 base, with 8 bases remaining between them. Germline CDR1 and CDR2: SEHNR and FQNEAQ (reference sequence). CDR3 loop: CASSLSQANTEAFF. The CDR3 nucleotides read TGTGCCAGCAGCTTATCCCAAGCGAACACTGAAGCTTTCTTT.

J is TRBJ2-5 and V is TRBV6-2 or TRBV6-3; possible D gene TRBD2, 5 bases. V lost 4 bases, J lost 5 bases, and 20 bases lay in between. Germline CDR1 and CDR2: MNHEY and SVGEGT. The CDR3 runs to 16 residues. CDR3 residues: CASSFPAAGLDETQYF. The DNA for the CDR3 is TGTGCCAGCAGTTTCCCCGCGGCGGGTTTGGACGAGACCCAGTACTTC.

This clone came up once. The chain uses TRBV6-5 and TRBJ1-6; no definite D call. Trimming took off 2 bases at V and 9 bases at J, with 11 bases between the two ends. The CDR3 sequence is 14 residues long. The germline V gene has CDR1 MNHEY and CDR2 SVGAGI. The CDR3 sequence is CASSYRPGSSPLHF. CDR3 DNA: TGTGCCAGCAGTTACAGACCTGGGAGTTCACCCCTCCACTTT.

This rearrangement joins TRBV9 to TRBJ2-1, with 9 positions matching TRBD2. There are 15 residues in the CDR3. V shed 3 bases, J shed 9 bases, and the junction held 10 bases outside the gene matches. The germline V gene has CDR1 SGDLS and CDR2 YYNGEE. This CDR3 is CASSDVAGAPREQFF. Written as DNA, the CDR3 is TGTGCCAGCAGCGACGTAGCGGGGGCCCCTCGTGAGCAGTTCTTC.

This clone was observed once. V usage is TRBV4-1 and J usage is TRBJ2-1; a weak D match, TRBD1 (6 bases). Germline V gives CDR1 MGHRA, CDR2 YSYEKL. CDR3 length: 14 residues. Trimming left V 3 bases short and J 4 bases short, with 10 bases between. The CDR3 bases are TGCGCCAGCAGCCATAGGGACACTTACAATGAGCAGTTCTTC. Amino acid sequence: CASSHRDTYNEQFF.

This chain links TRBV4-2 with TRBJ2-3; no definite D call. The CDR3 is 15 amino acids. Trimming shortened V by 0 bases and J by 4 bases, and 11 bases separated the two germline ends. Germline V gives CDR1 LGHNA, CDR2 YNFKEQ. CDR3 sequence (DNA): TGTGCCAGCAGCCAAGATGGCGAGGCCCCAGATACGCAGTATTTT. Its protein is CASSQDGEAPDTQYF.

The CDR3: CASSPGQFGVSYGYTF. The CDR3 nucleotides read TGTGCCAGCTCACCCGGACAGTTTGGGGTTTCCTATGGCTACACCTTC. The chain links TRBV18 to TRBJ1-2, with D possibly matching TRBD1 (6 bases). Per the germline V gene, CDR1 is KGHSH and CDR2 is LQKENI. V was cut by 3 bases and J by 4 bases, with 18 bases left in between. The CDR3 runs 16 residues.

The rearrangement joins TRBV6-7 to TRBJ2-2; D remains unclear. TRBV6-7 is marked as an open reading frame, function uncertain. The CDR3 totals 14 residues. Trimming took off 2 bases at V and 2 bases at J, with 6 bases between the two ends. Here the CDR3 DNA reads TGTGCCAGCAGTTACCCTCGTAACACCGGGGAGCTGTTTTTT. Translated, it gives CASSYPRNTGELFF.

The chain couples TRBV2 to TRBJ2-5; TRBD2 aligns across 12 bases. The V and J ends lost 4 bases and 1 base, in that order; junction bases with no gene match: 1. Germline CDR1 reads SNHLY; CDR2 reads FYNNEI. The CDR3 consists of 15 residues. In nucleotides, the CDR3 is TGTGCCAGCAGTGGACTAGCGGGGGTCCAAGAGACCCAGTACTTC. It codes for CASSGLAGVQETQYF.

The chain joins TRBV7-2 to TRBJ1-2; 10 bases fit TRBD1. This CDR3 region has 18 residues. Germline loops: CDR1 SGHTA, CDR2 FQGNSA. V was pared by 5 bases and J by 4 bases, with 16 bases of the junction left unmatched. CDR3 nucleotides: TGTGCCAGCAGCACGAGGACAGGGGGGTCCCGGGGTTCCTATGGCTACACCTTC. This codes for CASSTRTGGSRGSYGYTF.

The chain uses TRBV6-5 and TRBJ2-7; a possible D gene is TRBD2 (6 bases). This CDR3 is built from 14 residues. The V end was cut by 4 bases, the J end by 2 bases, with 12 bases between. Germline CDR1 MNHEY, CDR2 SVGAGI. The CDR3 spells CASSSVGGTYEQYF. The CDR3 DNA is TGTGCCAGCAGTTCTGTCGGGGGAACCTACGAGCAGTACTTC.

The chain couples TRBV6-5 to TRBJ2-7; 7 positions match TRBD2. Trimming cost V 7 bases and J 6 bases; bases outside gene matches: 15. In germline, CDR1 is MNHEY, CDR2 SVGAGI. This CDR3 is built from 15 residues. DNA of the CDR3: TGTGCCAGCACGGCCCACGGGAGGCAGGGCGGCGAGCAGTACTTC. This codes for CASTAHGRQGGEQYF.

This clone was seen more than once but under ten times. The chain couples TRBV7-2 to TRBJ1-1; 8 bases match TRBD1. This CDR3 is built from 14 residues. Losses at the gene ends were 5 bases for V and 1 base for J; bases not matched to a gene: 3. Per germline, CDR1 SGHTA and CDR2 FQGNSA. The CDR3 coding sequence is TGTGCCAGCAGCCTAGGACAGGGGAACACTGAAGCTTTCTTT. Translated, it gives CASSLGQGNTEAFF.

V and J are TRBV11-2 and TRBJ1-3; D unresolved. V shed 5 bases and J shed 0 bases, with 5 bases lying between them. CDR3 length: 13 amino acids. Per germline, CDR1 SGHAT and CDR2 FQNNGV. The CDR3 DNA reads as TGTGCCAGCAGCCGGGACTCTGGAAACACCATATATTTT. It encodes CASSRDSGNTIYF.

This sequence joins TRBV5-5 and TRBJ1-1, with D possibly TRBD1 on 6 matching bases. Germline V gene lookup returns CDR1 SGHKS and CDR2 YYEKEE (reference sequence). The germline V and J ends were trimmed by 6 bases and 8 bases, with 14 bases remaining between them. CDR3 length equals 12 residues. The CDR3 DNA reads as TGTGCCAGCACCTGGGACACCCCAGAAGCTTTCTTT. This translates into CASTWDTPEAFF.

This chain uses TRBV4-2 with TRBJ2-2; 7 bases match TRBD2. The ends lost 4 bases at V and 6 bases at J; junction bases unmatched: 8. There are 15 residues in the CDR3. The germline CDR1 and CDR2 sequences are LGHNA and YNFKEQ. CDR3 sequence (DNA): TGTGCCAGCAGCCCACTAGGGGAGGGTGCCGGGGAGCTGTTTTTT. It encodes CASSPLGEGAGELFF.

This clone was counted only a few times. The V call is TRBV3-1 (or the pseudogene TRBV3-2), the J call TRBJ2-3; D perhaps matches TRBD2 (6 bases). Germline lookup yields CDR1 LGHDT and CDR2 YNNKEL (reference sequence). Trimming shortened V by 4 bases and J by 4 bases, and 18 bases separated the two germline ends. This CDR3 region has 16 residues. The CDR3 DNA reads TGTGCCAGCAGCCGCTCAGGGCGGGGAGGCCCAGATACGCAGTATTTT. This gives the protein CASSRSGRGGPDTQYF.

The chain couples TRBV6-5 to TRBJ1-2, with unresolved D. Germline V gives CDR1 MNHEY, CDR2 SVGAGI. The CDR3 has 13 amino acids. Trimming shortened V by 5 bases and J by 5 bases, and 12 bases separated the two germline ends. CDR3 sequence: CASSIGSAYGYTF. In nucleotides, the CDR3 is TGTGCCAGCAGTATAGGGAGTGCTTATGGCTACACCTTC.

The J gene is TRBJ2-7, the V gene TRBV18, with 7 positions matching TRBD2. This CDR3 spans 15 amino acids. Germline V gene data show CDR1 as KGHSH and CDR2 as LQKENI. V trimming: 2 bases; J trimming: 2 bases; junction bases outside the gene matches: 6. The CDR3 region is CASSPGGGPTYEQYF. For the CDR3, the DNA is TGTGCCAGCTCACCAGGGGGAGGGCCCACCTACGAGCAGTACTTC.